This record concerns one T cell receptor beta chain sequence. PCR was performed a second time for about 6 to 11 cycles using a sample-barcoded 5' primer and a J-beta primer mix. A single record per CDR3 protein comes from TCRdb applying MiXCR to the 5' RACE reads. This sample has some 890,000 distinct CDR3 sequences, with about 29% found just once. The ends were cut back, 7 bases at V and 5 bases at J, with 15 bases in the middle. This CDR3 contains 14 residues. Per germline, CDR1 SGHRS and CDR2 YFSETQ. This specimen comes from a study of blood T cells in healthy people across ages. These sequences were also reported in another study, on T cells of mothers and their children.

This clonotype was sampled from a woman aged 40 to 55 in good health. The rearrangement joins TRBV5-1 to TRBJ2-2, with D perhaps assigned TRBD1 or TRBD2 (5 bases each). The sequencing input was blood. The CDR3 nucleotides are TGCGCCAGCGGAGCCGGGGCGAGGACCGGGGAGCTGTTTTTT. Its protein is CASGAGARTGELFF.